Below, one T cell receptor (beta chain) is given with its context. Its antigen is unidentified. Produced via immunoSEQ multiplex PCR; TCRdb's table is partial and in-frame only. The sample lists 1,500,000 or so clones, over 95% seen once, with over 1% in the top ten. This sample was taken from a study of shared clonotypes between healthy human individuals. Study findings and constraints: Naive subsets generally had larger estimated richness than memory subsets.

V lost 8 bases and J 3 bases, leaving 11 bases between the germline ends. The CDR3 extends over 12 amino acids. Germline V gives CDR1 MDHEN, CDR2 SYDVKM. Input material: naive CD4+ T cells sorted from blood. Subset defined: CD45RA+ positively selected. This receptor was obtained from a man aged 25-45 years in good health. The chain uses TRBV28 and TRBJ2-7; no clear D gene. The CDR3 DNA is TGTGCCAGCGGCAGGCTCGTCTACGAGCAGTACTTC. It is translated as CASGRLVYEQYF.